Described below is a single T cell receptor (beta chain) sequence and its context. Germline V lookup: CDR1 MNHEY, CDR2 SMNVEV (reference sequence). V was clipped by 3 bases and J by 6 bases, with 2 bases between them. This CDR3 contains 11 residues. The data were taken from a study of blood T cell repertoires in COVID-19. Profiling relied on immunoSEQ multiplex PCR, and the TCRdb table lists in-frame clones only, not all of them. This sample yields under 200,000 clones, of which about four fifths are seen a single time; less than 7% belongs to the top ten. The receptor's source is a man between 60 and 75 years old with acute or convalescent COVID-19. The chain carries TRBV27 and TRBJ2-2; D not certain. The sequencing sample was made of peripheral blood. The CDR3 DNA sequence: TGTGCCAGCAGTTTCGCCGGGGAGCTGTTTTTT. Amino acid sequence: CASSFAGELFF.